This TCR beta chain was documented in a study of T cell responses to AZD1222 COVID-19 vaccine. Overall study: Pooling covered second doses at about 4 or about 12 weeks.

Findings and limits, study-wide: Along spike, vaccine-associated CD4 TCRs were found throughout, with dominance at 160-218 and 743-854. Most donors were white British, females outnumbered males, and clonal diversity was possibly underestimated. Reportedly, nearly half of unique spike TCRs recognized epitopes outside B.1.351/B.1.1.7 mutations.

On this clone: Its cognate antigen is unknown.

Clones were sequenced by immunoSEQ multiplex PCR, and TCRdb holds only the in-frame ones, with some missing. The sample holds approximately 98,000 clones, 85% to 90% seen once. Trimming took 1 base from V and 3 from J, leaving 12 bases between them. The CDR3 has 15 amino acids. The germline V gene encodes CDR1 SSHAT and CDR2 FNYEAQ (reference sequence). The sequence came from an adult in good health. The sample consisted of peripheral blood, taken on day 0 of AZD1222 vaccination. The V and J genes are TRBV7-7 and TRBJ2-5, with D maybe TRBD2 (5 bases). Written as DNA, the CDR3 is TGTGCCAGCAGCTTAGTAGGAGGTTTGGAAGAGACCCAGTACTTC. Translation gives CASSLVGGLEETQYF.